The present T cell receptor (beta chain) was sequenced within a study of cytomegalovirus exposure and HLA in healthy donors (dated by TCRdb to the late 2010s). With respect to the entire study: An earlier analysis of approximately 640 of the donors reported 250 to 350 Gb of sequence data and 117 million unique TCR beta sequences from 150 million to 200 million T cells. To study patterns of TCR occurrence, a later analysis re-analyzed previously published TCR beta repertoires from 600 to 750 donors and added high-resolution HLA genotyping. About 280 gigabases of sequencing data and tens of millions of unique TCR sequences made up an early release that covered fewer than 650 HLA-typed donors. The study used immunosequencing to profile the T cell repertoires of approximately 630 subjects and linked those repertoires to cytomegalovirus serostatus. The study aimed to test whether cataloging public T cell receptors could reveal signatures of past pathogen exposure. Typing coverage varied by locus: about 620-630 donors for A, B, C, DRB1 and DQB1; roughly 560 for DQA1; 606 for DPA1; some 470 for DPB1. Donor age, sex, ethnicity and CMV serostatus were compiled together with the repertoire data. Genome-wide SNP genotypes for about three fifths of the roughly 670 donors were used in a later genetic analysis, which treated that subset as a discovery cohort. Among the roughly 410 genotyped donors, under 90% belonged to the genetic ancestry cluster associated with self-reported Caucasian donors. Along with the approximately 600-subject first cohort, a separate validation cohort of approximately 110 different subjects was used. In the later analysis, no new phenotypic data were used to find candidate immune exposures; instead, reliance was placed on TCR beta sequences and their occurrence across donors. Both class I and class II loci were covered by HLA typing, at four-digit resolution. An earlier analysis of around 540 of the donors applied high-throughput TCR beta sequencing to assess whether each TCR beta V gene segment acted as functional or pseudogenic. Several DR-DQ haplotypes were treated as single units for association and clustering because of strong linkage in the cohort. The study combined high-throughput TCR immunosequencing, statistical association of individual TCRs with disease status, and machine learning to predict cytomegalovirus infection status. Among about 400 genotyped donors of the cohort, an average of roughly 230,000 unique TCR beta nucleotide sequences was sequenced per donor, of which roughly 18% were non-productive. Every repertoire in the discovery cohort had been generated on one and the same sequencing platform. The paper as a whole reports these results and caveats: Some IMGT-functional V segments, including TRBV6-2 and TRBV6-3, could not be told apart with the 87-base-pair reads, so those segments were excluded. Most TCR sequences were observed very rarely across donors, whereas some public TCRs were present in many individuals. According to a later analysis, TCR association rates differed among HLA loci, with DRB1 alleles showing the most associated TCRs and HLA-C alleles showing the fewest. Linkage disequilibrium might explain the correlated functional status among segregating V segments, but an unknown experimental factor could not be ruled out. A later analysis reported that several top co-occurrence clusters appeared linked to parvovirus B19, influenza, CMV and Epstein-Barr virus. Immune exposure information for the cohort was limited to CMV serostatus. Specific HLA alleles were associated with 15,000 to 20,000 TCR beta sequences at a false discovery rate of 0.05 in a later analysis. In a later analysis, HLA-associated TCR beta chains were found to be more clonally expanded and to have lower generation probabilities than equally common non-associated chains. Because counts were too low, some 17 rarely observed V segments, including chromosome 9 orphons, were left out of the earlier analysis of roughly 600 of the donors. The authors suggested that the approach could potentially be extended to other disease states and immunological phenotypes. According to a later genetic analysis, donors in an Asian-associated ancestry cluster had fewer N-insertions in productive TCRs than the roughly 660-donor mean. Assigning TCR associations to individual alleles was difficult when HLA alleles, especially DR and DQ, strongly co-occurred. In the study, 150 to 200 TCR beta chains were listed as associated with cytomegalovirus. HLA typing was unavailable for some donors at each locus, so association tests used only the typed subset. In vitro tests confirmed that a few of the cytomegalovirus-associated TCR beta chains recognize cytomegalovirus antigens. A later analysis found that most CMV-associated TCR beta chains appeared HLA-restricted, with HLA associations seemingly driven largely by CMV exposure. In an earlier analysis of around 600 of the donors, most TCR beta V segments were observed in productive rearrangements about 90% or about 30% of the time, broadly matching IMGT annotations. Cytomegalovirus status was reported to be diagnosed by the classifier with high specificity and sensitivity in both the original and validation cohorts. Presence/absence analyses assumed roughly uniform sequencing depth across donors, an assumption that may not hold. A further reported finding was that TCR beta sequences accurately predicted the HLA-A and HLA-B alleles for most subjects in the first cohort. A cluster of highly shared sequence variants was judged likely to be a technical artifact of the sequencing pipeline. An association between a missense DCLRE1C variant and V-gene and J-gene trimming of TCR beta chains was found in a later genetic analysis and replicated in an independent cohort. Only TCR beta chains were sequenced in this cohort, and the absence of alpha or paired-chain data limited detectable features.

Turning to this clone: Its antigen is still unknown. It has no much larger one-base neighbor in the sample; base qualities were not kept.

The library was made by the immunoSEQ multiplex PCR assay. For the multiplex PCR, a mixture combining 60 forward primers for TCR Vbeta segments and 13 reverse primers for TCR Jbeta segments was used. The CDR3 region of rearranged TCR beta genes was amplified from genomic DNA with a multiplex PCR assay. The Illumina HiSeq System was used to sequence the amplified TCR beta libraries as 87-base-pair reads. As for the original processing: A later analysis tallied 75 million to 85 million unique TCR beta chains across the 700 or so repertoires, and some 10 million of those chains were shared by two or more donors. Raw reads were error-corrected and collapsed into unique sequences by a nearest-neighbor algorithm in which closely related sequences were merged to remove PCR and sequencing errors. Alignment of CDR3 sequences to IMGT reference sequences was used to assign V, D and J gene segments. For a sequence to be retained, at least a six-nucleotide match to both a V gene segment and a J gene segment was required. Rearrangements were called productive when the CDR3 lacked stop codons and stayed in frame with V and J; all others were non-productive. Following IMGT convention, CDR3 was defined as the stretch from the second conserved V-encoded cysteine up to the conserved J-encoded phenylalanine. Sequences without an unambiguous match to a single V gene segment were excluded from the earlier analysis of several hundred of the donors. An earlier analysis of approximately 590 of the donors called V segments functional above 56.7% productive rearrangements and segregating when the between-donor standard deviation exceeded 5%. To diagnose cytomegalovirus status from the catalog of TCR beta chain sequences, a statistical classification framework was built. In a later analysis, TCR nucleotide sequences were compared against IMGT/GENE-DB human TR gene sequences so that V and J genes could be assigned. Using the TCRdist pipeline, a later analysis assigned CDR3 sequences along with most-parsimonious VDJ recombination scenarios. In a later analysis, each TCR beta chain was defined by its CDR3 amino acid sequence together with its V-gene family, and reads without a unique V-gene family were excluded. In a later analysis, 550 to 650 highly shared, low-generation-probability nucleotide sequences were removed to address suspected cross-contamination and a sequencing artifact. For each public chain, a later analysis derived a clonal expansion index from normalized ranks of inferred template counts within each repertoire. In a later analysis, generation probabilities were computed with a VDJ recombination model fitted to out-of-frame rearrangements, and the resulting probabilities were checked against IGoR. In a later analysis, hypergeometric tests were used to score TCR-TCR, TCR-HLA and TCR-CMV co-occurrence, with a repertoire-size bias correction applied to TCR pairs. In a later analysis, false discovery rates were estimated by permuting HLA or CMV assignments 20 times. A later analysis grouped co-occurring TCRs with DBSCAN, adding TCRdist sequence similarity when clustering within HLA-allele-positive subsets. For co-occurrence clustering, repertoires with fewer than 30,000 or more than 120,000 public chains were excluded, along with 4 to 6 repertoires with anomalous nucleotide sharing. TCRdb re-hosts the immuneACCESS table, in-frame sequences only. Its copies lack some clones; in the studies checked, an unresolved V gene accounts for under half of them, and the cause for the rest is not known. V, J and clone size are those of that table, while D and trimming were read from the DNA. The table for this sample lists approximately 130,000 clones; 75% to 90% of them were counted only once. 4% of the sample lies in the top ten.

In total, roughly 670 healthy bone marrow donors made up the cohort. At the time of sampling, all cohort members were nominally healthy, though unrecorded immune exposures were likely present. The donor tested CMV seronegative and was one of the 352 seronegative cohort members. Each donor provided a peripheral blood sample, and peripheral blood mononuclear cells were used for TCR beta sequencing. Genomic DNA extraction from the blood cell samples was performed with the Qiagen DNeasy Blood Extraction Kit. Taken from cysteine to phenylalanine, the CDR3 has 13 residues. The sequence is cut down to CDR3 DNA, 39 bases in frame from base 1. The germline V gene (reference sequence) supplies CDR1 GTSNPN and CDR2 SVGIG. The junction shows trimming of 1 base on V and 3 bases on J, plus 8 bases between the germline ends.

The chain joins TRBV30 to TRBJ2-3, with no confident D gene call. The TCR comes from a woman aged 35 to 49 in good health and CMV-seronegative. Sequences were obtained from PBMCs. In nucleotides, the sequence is TGTGCCTGGAGTGGTTCCAGAACAGATACGCAGTATTTT. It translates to CAWSGSRTDTQYF.